These 22 T cell receptor beta chains were sequenced from one sample in a study of shared clonotypes between healthy human individuals. The assay was immunoSEQ multiplex PCR, and TCRdb's table has in-frame clones only and misses some. Among a few million clones listed, 85% to 95% were seen once. Naive CD8 populations comprised CD45RO-negative cells positively selected for CCR7, excluding terminally differentiated effector memory CD45RA+ cells. Sequenced: naive CD8+ T cells from PBMCs. These receptor sequences come from a man younger than 30 in good health. Some clones in this sample may be carry-over from other donors' samples.

The chain employs TRBV7-8 and TRBJ2-7; D not resolved. The CDR3 is 13 residues long. Germline CDR1 reads SGHVS; CDR2 reads FQNEAQ. The V end lost 2 bases, the J end lost 2 bases, and 7 bases lay between the germline ends. CDR3 sequence reads: CASSLRVTYEQYF. The CDR3 DNA reads TGTGCCAGCAGCTTAAGGGTCACCTACGAGCAGTACTTC. Using reference TRBV7-8 and TRBJ2-7 for the parts outside the CDR3, the full variable domain is GAGVSQSPRYKVAKRGQDVALRCDPISGHVSLFWYQQALGQGPEFLTYFQNEAQLDKSGLPSDRFFAERPEGSVSTLKIQRTQQEDSAVYLCASSLRVTYEQYFGPGTRLTVT.

This clone was recorded only once. This chain connects TRBV5-4 to TRBJ2-7; D may correspond to TRBD1 or TRBD2 (6 bases each). The CDR3 length is 19 residues. The V end lost 4 bases, the J end lost 2 bases, and 28 bases lay between the germline ends. Germline V gives CDR1 SGHNT, CDR2 YYREEE (reference sequence). The CDR3 protein is CASSVVPPSSAKGAYEQYF. CDR3 DNA: TGTGCCAGCAGCGTGGTGCCCCCTTCTAGCGCCAAGGGGGCCTACGAGCAGTACTTC.

The rearrangement joins TRBV7-6 to TRBJ2-2; 7 positions agree with TRBD2. The V and J ends lost 1 base and 5 bases, in that order; junction bases with no gene match: 7. CDR3 size: 16 residues. Germline V gene data show CDR1 as SGHVS and CDR2 as FNYEAQ. The CDR3 is CASSLEAGVMTGELFF. The CDR3 coding sequence is TGTGCCAGCAGCTTAGAGGCGGGGGTAATGACCGGGGAGCTGTTTTTT.

V is TRBV7-2 and J is TRBJ2-5; the match to TRBD2 covers 9 bases. This CDR3 has 15 residues. With 0 bases clipped from V and 5 bases from J, the junction kept 4 bases outside the gene matches. Germline loops: CDR1 SGHTA, CDR2 FQGNSA. The CDR3 spells CASSLAGTSWETQYF. The CDR3, as DNA: TGTGCCAGCAGCTTAGCCGGGACTAGCTGGGAGACCCAGTACTTC.

The chain recombines TRBV14 with TRBJ2-7; possible D gene TRBD1, 6 bases. Germline lookup yields CDR1 SGHDN and CDR2 FVKESK. The V end lost 4 bases, the J end lost 2 bases, and 12 bases lay between the germline ends. There are 14 residues in the CDR3. CDR3 coding DNA: TGTGCCAGCAGCCGAAGGGGGAATGCCTACGAGCAGTACTTC. Translation gives CASSRRGNAYEQYF.

For this clone: This sample includes further DNA sequences coding for the same CDR3. The V and J genes are TRBV4-3 and TRBJ2-1; 8 positions match TRBD2. Per germline, CDR1 LGHNA and CDR2 YSLEER. With V trimmed by 4 bases and J by 4 bases, 6 bases remained unmatched. The CDR3 is 15 amino acids. DNA of the CDR3: TGCGCCAGCAGCCCCCGGTCTAGCGGGTACAATGAGCAGTTCTTC. Its translation: CASSPRSSGYNEQFF.

The J gene is TRBJ2-2, the V gene TRBV6-6; 8 bases align to TRBD2. The CDR3 totals 16 residues. The germline gives CDR1 MNHNY, CDR2 SVGAGI (reference sequence). Trimming removed 6 bases from V and 7 bases from J; junction bases left unmatched: 13. CDR3 sequence: CASRLADYPRDGELFF. The CDR3 nucleotides read TGTGCCAGCAGACTAGCGGACTACCCGAGGGACGGGGAGCTGTTTTTT.

Remarks on this clone: The same CDR3 arises from other DNA sequences in this sample as well. V gene TRBV28 combines with J gene TRBJ2-5; 7 positions match TRBD1. V trimming: 6 bases; J trimming: 5 bases; junction bases outside the gene matches: 9. Germline assignment: CDR1 MDHEN and CDR2 SYDVKM. The CDR3 covers 14 residues. CDR3 residues: CASSLDRVEETQYF. CDR3 coding DNA: TGTGCCAGCAGCCTCGACAGGGTCGAGGAGACCCAGTACTTC.

The chain employs TRBV4-1 and TRBJ2-1; no clear D. CDR1 MGHRA and CDR2 YSYEKL come from the germline V gene. V was pared by 0 bases and J by 6 bases, with 12 bases between. This CDR3 has 15 residues. Here the CDR3 reads CASSQDSGLGNEQFF. As DNA, the CDR3 is TGCGCCAGCAGCCAAGATTCCGGCCTTGGCAATGAGCAGTTCTTC.

The V and J genes are TRBV9 and TRBJ2-3, with 12 bases fitting TRBD2. The trim removed 2 bases at V and 6 bases at J, leaving 10 bases unmatched. The CDR3 runs to 17 residues. Germline CDR1 reads SGDLS; CDR2 reads YYNGEE. CDR3 in amino acids: CASSVGPRTSGIDTQYF. The CDR3 DNA reads as TGTGCCAGCAGCGTCGGTCCGAGGACTAGCGGGATTGATACGCAGTATTTT.

The chain uses TRBV10-2 and TRBJ2-5; D call uncertain. With the DNA end fitting TRBJ2-7 better, the J assignment may be wrong. The CDR3 extends over 13 amino acids. CDR1 is WSHSY, CDR2 SAAADI, per germline. The CDR3 DNA follows: TGCGCCAGCAGTGATTACGCGCCCTACGAGCAGTACTTC. It yields the protein CASSDYAPYEQYF.

This chain connects TRBV13 to TRBJ2-7; TRBD2 matches 9 bases. Germline V gives CDR1 PRHDT, CDR2 FYEKMQ (reference sequence). The CDR3 loop spans 16 amino acids. J lost 7 bases, V lost 5 bases, and 15 bases had no gene match. CDR3 in DNA: TGTGCCAGCAGCCCCCGCGCGGGAGGGCCCACGTTGGAGCAGTACTTC. Its protein is CASSPRAGGPTLEQYF. Full variable domain (rest looked up from reference TRBV13 and TRBJ2-7): AAGVIQSPRHLIKEKRETATLKCYPIPRHDTVYWYQQGPGQDPQFLISFYEKMQSDKGSIPDRFSAQQFSDYHSELNMSSLELGDSALYFCASSPRAGGPTLEQYFGPGTRLTVT.

V usage is TRBV7-2 and J usage is TRBJ2-3; D gene ambiguous. The length of the CDR3 is 16 residues. CDR1 SGHTA and CDR2 FQGNSA come from the germline V gene. Trimming removed 1 base from V and 4 bases from J, with 15 bases in between. The CDR3: CASSLVRNQEADTQYF. The CDR3 DNA is TGTGCCAGCAGCTTAGTTCGGAATCAAGAAGCAGATACGCAGTATTTT.

Comments on this clone: The sample has other DNA sequences that encode this CDR3 too. The chain employs TRBV5-8 and TRBJ2-7; D unclear. Trimming removed 0 bases at V and 3 bases at J, with 7 bases between. Germline CDR1 is SGHTS and CDR2 is YDEGEE. CDR3 length: 13 amino acids. The CDR3 protein is CASSLVGNYEQYF. The CDR3 DNA sequence: TGTGCCAGCAGCTTGGTGGGAAACTACGAGCAGTACTTC. Variable domain in full (rest from reference TRBV5-8 and TRBJ2-7): EAGVTQSPTHLIKTRGQQATLRCSPISGHTSVYWYQQALGLGLQFLLWYDEGEERNRGNFPPRFSGRQFPNYSSELNVNALELEDSALYLCASSLVGNYEQYFGPGTRLTVT.

V usage is TRBV9 and J usage is TRBJ2-2; D assignment may be TRBD1 or TRBD2 (6 bases each). The CDR3 loop spans 16 amino acids. The germline CDR1 and CDR2 sequences are SGDLS and YYNGEE. Trimming cost V 4 bases and J 0 bases, with 13 bases left between them. CDR3 DNA sequence: TGTGCCAGCAGCCCCACGGGGGCGGCGAACACCGGGGAGCTGTTTTTT. It specifies CASSPTGAANTGELFF.

The rearrangement joins TRBV19 to TRBJ2-7; 10 nucleotides line up with TRBD1. The CDR3 consists of 15 residues. The germline CDR1 and CDR2 sequences are LNHDA and SQIVND (reference sequence). Germline trimming cut 5 bases from V and 0 bases from J; bases unmatched to any gene: 4. CDR3 in amino acids: CASSAGQGPSYEQYF. In nucleotides, the CDR3 is TGTGCCAGTAGTGCGGGACAGGGGCCCTCCTACGAGCAGTACTTC.

V is TRBV2 and J is TRBJ2-3; weak D call: TRBD1 (6 bases). Germline V gene sequence: CDR1 SNHLY, CDR2 FYNNEI. Trimming took 5 bases from V and 0 from J, leaving 9 bases between them. CDR3 length equals 14 residues. The CDR3 reads CASSSGVSTDTQYF. The CDR3, as DNA: TGTGCCAGCAGTTCAGGGGTCAGCACAGATACGCAGTATTTT.

The rearrangement joins TRBV2 to TRBJ2-1; TRBD2 aligns across 7 bases. Germline CDR1 reads SNHLY; CDR2 reads FYNNEI. The CDR3 is 15 residues long. After removal of 6 bases from V and 9 bases from J, the junction contained 14 bases not matched to a gene. The CDR3 loop is CASSPPWEGGIEQFF. CDR3 DNA sequence: TGTGCCAGCAGCCCTCCCTGGGAGGGAGGTATTGAGCAGTTCTTC.

The chain has TRBV6-5 and TRBJ1-5, with D perhaps TRBD1 (5 bases). V was trimmed by 9 bases and J by 7 bases, leaving 10 bases between them. Germline assignment: CDR1 MNHEY and CDR2 SVGAGI. The length of the CDR3 is 11 residues. Here the CDR3 reads CASGGGQPQHF. Written as DNA, the CDR3 is TGTGCCAGTGGGGGAGGCCAGCCCCAGCATTTT.

The chain recombines TRBV10-2 with TRBJ2-3; the match to TRBD2 covers 8 bases. The germline V gene has CDR1 WSHSY and CDR2 SAAADI. The CDR3 runs 17 residues. The ends lost 8 bases at V and 1 base at J; junction bases unmatched: 14. The CDR3, as DNA: TGCGCCAGCCTCCCTGGGTTAGCGGGGAGCGGCACAGATACGCAGTATTTT. Amino acids: CASLPGLAGSGTDTQYF.

This chain connects TRBV4-2 to TRBJ2-3, with unresolved D. Trimming stripped 2 bases from V and 6 bases from J, with 9 bases between. The germline V gene has CDR1 LGHNA and CDR2 YNFKEQ. CDR3 size: 13 residues. This chain's CDR3 is CASSQSTRDTQYF. CDR3 bases: TGTGCCAGCAGCCAAAGCACCAGGGATACGCAGTATTTT.

The rearrangement uses TRBV9 and TRBJ2-7; 7 bases match TRBD2. This CDR3 contains 15 residues. In germline, CDR1 is SGDLS, CDR2 YYNGEE. Trimming at V came to 0 bases and at J to 7 bases, leaving 10 bases not matched to a gene. DNA for the CDR3: TGTGCCAGCAGCGTAGACGGCGGGAGTTTGGGAGAGCAGTACTTC. As protein: CASSVDGGSLGEQYF.